These 29 T cell receptor beta chains share one sample of origin, sequenced in a study of control samples from healthy donors and cancer patients. Clones were sequenced by immunoSEQ multiplex PCR, and TCRdb holds only the in-frame ones, with some missing. The sample records 100,000 to 150,000 clones, around 90% being singletons. The sample was blood. The receptors here all came from a man aged 18 to 29 in good health.

The chain uses TRBV30 and TRBJ1-1; D may be TRBD1 (5 bases). Per germline, CDR1 GTSNPN and CDR2 SVGIG (reference sequence). The length of the CDR3 is 21 residues. The V end lost 2 bases, the J end lost 3 bases, and 34 bases lay between the germline ends. The CDR3 sequence: CAWSIWGVSPRGVWYDTEAFF. The CDR3 bases are TGTGCCTGGAGTATCTGGGGAGTCTCGCCGAGGGGAGTTTGGTACGACACTGAAGCTTTCTTT. Complete variable domain (other parts from reference TRBV30 and TRBJ1-1): SQTIHQWPATLVQPVGSPLSLECTVEGTSNPNLYWYRQAAGRGLQLLFYSVGIGQISSEVPQNLSASRPQDRQFILSSKKLLLSDSGFYLCAWSIWGVSPRGVWYDTEAFFGQGTRLTVV.

The gene calls are TRBV7-9 and TRBJ2-7; D might be TRBD1 (5 bases). Germline CDR1 is SEHNR and CDR2 is FQNEAQ (reference sequence). CDR3 length: 13 residues. V was clipped by 1 base and J by 6 bases, with 10 bases between them. For the CDR3, the DNA is TGTGCCAGCAGCTTAGTACCAGGGCCCGAGCAGTACTTC. Translation gives CASSLVPGPEQYF. The complete variable domain, with remaining parts taken from reference TRBV7-9 and TRBJ2-7, reads DTGVSQNPRHKITKRGQNVTFRCDPISEHNRLYWYRQTLGQGPEFLTYFQNEAQLEKSRLLSDRFSAERPKGSFSTLEIQRTEQGDSAMYLCASSLVPGPEQYFGPGTRLTVT.

This rearrangement joins TRBV25-1 to TRBJ2-3; 9 bases match TRBD1. CDR1 is MGHDK, CDR2 SYGVNS, per germline. V lost 8 bases and J lost 0; bases outside the gene matches: 3. The CDR3 totals 14 residues. The CDR3 nucleotides are TGTGCCAGCGGACAGGGGATAAGCACAGATACGCAGTATTTT. Its protein product is CASGQGISTDTQYF.

The V gene is TRBV12-3 or TRBV12-4, the J gene TRBJ2-5; D not resolved. Trimming left V 3 bases short and J 5 bases short, with 7 bases between. This CDR3 region has 12 residues. As DNA, the CDR3 is TGTGCCAGCAGTTTCGTCGGCGAGACCCAGTACTTC. It encodes CASSFVGETQYF.

The chain employs TRBV11-2 and TRBJ2-6; tentative D call: TRBD2 (6 bases). The ends were cut back, 11 bases at V and 0 bases at J, with 14 bases in the middle. Germline V gives CDR1 SGHAT, CDR2 FQNNGV. CDR3 length: 15 amino acids. The CDR3 here is CASGERSSGANVLTF. DNA for the CDR3: TGTGCCTCGGGGGAGCGGAGCTCTGGGGCCAACGTCCTGACTTTC.

The chain uses TRBV5-1 and TRBJ2-5, with TRBD1 matching over 9 bases. This CDR3 has 14 amino acids. The trim removed 1 base at V and 4 bases at J, leaving 2 bases unmatched. From germline, CDR1 is SGHRS and CDR2 YFSETQ. In nucleotides, the CDR3 is TGCGCCAGCAGCTTGCAGGACAGGGGAGAGACCCAGTACTTC. Protein sequence: CASSLQDRGETQYF. The full variable domain, rest sourced from reference TRBV5-1 and TRBJ2-5, is KAGVTQTPRYLIKTRGQQVTLSCSPISGHRSVSWYQQTPGQGLQFLFEYFSETQRNKGNFPGRFSGRQFSNSRSEMNVSTLELGDSALYLCASSLQDRGETQYFGPGTRLLVL.

V gene TRBV27 combines with J gene TRBJ1-1; the D gene is possibly TRBD1 (5 bases). This CDR3 comprises 13 residues. Trimming stripped 2 bases from V and 4 bases from J, with 8 bases between. Germline V gene data show CDR1 as MNHEY and CDR2 as SMNVEV (reference sequence). The CDR3 DNA is TGTGCCAGCAGTTTAGGGGGGGGCACTGAAGCTTTCTTT. Amino acid sequence: CASSLGGGTEAFF.

The chain recombines TRBV10-1 with TRBJ2-1; TRBD2 matches at 10 bases. The CDR3 sequence is 13 residues long. Germline CDR1 reads WNHNN; CDR2 reads SYGVQD (reference sequence). V shed 3 bases, J shed 7 bases, and the junction held 0 bases outside the gene matches. In DNA form, the CDR3 reads TGCGCCAGCAGTGAACTAGCGGGAAATGAGCAGTTCTTC. Amino acid sequence: CASSELAGNEQFF.

This clone appeared a single time. The chain recombines TRBV7-9 with TRBJ1-6; TRBD1 is a possible D gene (5 bases). CDR1 is SEHNR, CDR2 FQNEAQ, per germline (reference sequence). V lost 5 bases and J lost 0, with 14 bases in between. The CDR3 contains 17 residues. This CDR3 is CASSRLGVSSYNSPLHF. CDR3 nucleotide sequence: TGTGCCAGCAGCCGCTTGGGGGTTAGCTCCTATAATTCACCCCTCCACTTT.

The chain carries TRBV5-1 and TRBJ2-1; D perhaps matches TRBD1 (5 bases). This CDR3 has 13 residues. From germline, CDR1 is SGHRS and CDR2 YFSETQ. V was trimmed by 2 bases and J by 5 bases, leaving 8 bases between them. The CDR3 DNA is TGCGCCAGCAGCTTACAGGTAAACAATGAGCAGTTCTTC. It codes for CASSLQVNNEQFF. Variable domain in full (rest from reference TRBV5-1 and TRBJ2-1): KAGVTQTPRYLIKTRGQQVTLSCSPISGHRSVSWYQQTPGQGLQFLFEYFSETQRNKGNFPGRFSGRQFSNSRSEMNVSTLELGDSALYLCASSLQVNNEQFFGPGTRLTVL.

The chain couples TRBV10-3 to TRBJ2-4, with TRBD1 matching over 7 bases. The germline CDR1 and CDR2 sequences are ENHRY and SYGVKD. Trimming removed 0 bases from V and 0 bases from J; junction bases left unmatched: 5. The CDR3 extends over 17 amino acids. CDR3 sequence (DNA): TGTGCCATCAGTGAGTCCCCGACAGGGCTAGCCAAAAACATTCAGTACTTC. This sequence encodes CAISESPTGLAKNIQYF.

This rearrangement joins TRBV10-1 to TRBJ1-1; D possibly corresponds to TRBD1 (5 bases). CDR3 length: 15 amino acids. Germline CDR1 is WNHNN and CDR2 is SYGVQD (reference sequence). The V gene lost 3 bases and the J gene lost 1 base, with 12 bases spanning the gap. The CDR3 DNA is TGCGCCAGCAGTGAACGGGGGAAGAAGAACACTGAAGCTTTCTTT. It codes for CASSERGKKNTEAFF.

The chain carries TRBV12-3 or TRBV12-4 and TRBJ1-2; no firm D call. The CDR3 runs to 13 residues. The V and J ends lost 8 bases and 4 bases respectively, with 14 bases between them. The DNA for the CDR3 is TGTGCCAGCTCCTCTGGGCCCCTCTATGGCTACACCTTC. Protein sequence: CASSSGPLYGYTF.

This chain uses TRBV19 with TRBJ1-2; D is possibly TRBD1 (5 bases). Trimming stripped 6 bases from V and 4 bases from J, with 18 bases between. The CDR3 contains 15 residues. Germline values: CDR1 LNHDA, CDR2 SQIVND (reference sequence). CDR3 protein: CASRPGTGGAYGYTF. The CDR3 DNA reads TGTGCCAGTAGACCCGGGACCGGAGGGGCCTATGGCTACACCTTC.

In this sample, this clone turned up once. DNA for the CDR3: TGTGCCAGCAGTGAAGTAAATTCGGGACTGACTGGAAACACCATATATTTT. This codes for CASSEVNSGLTGNTIYF. The chain uses TRBV6-1 and TRBJ1-3; D is possibly TRBD1 (5 bases). The CDR3 is made up of 17 amino acids. Trimming took off 1 base at V and 2 bases at J, with 15 bases between the two ends. CDR1 is MNHNS, CDR2 SASEGT, per germline.

The genes are TRBV29-1 and TRBJ1-5, with D tentatively TRBD1 (5 bases). The CDR3 extends over 14 amino acids. Germline values: CDR1 SQVTM, CDR2 ANQGSEA. V was pared by 3 bases and J by 5 bases, with 14 bases between. DNA for the CDR3: TGCAGCGTTGACGGGCAGGGCGGTGATCAGCCCCAGCATTTT. Translation: CSVDGQGGDQPQHF.

The chain is built from TRBV30 and TRBJ1-4, with D unresolved. The CDR3 consists of 14 residues. CDR1 is GTSNPN and CDR2 is SVGIG in the germline V gene (reference sequence). Trimming took 2 bases from V and 0 from J, leaving 7 bases between them. For the CDR3, the DNA is TGTGCCTGGAGTAACCTAGCAACTAATGAAAAACTGTTTTTT. The encoded protein is CAWSNLATNEKLFF.

This clone was seen a single time. The J gene is TRBJ1-1, the V gene TRBV7-9; D possibly corresponds to TRBD1 (5 bases). V gave up 5 bases and J gave up 6 bases, with 16 bases separating them. The CDR3 runs 14 residues. Germline values: CDR1 SEHNR, CDR2 FQNEAQ (reference sequence). CDR3 sequence (DNA): TGTGCCAGCAGCGGGACCGAAACAAGAGCTGAAGCTTTCTTT. Residues: CASSGTETRAEAFF.

The rearrangement joins TRBV19 to TRBJ1-1, with 12 positions matching TRBD1. V shed 7 bases and J 2 bases; nucleotides not matched to a gene: 5. The length of the CDR3 is 15 residues. Germline values: CDR1 LNHDA, CDR2 SQIVND (reference sequence). For the CDR3, the DNA is TGTGCCAGTATCGGGACAGGGGGCGTTAACACTGAAGCTTTCTTT. Amino acid sequence: CASIGTGGVNTEAFF.

The CDR3 loop reads CASSVEQRGRDTQYF. The CDR3 bases are TGTGCCAGCAGCGTAGAACAGCGGGGGAGAGATACGCAGTATTTT. The chain employs TRBV9 and TRBJ2-3; 8 bases match TRBD2. This CDR3 comprises 15 residues. Trimming removed 0 bases from V and 5 bases from J; junction bases left unmatched: 5. From germline, CDR1 is SGDLS and CDR2 YYNGEE.

This chain joins TRBV19 and TRBJ1-1, with D possibly being TRBD1 (6 bases). The V end was cut by 1 base, the J end by 4 bases, with 13 bases between. The CDR3 is 15 residues long. Germline V gene lookup returns CDR1 LNHDA and CDR2 SQIVND (reference sequence). Here the CDR3 reads CASSIVGTWPTEAFF. CDR3 in DNA: TGTGCCAGTAGTATAGTTGGGACATGGCCCACTGAAGCTTTCTTT.

The chain combines TRBV27 with TRBJ2-5; 10 bases are shared with TRBD2. The V segment lost 5 bases and the J segment 5 bases; nucleotides outside the gene matches: 5. Germline CDR1 and CDR2: MNHEY and SMNVEV (reference sequence). This CDR3 comprises 14 residues. CDR3 sequence: CASSQAGGPETQYF. DNA of the CDR3: TGTGCCAGCAGTCAAGCGGGGGGGCCGGAGACCCAGTACTTC.

The chain is built from TRBV6-5 and TRBJ2-7; 7 bases match TRBD1. V lost 8 bases and J lost 1; bases outside the gene matches: 8. The CDR3 spans 14 residues. The germline V gene has CDR1 MNHEY and CDR2 SVGAGI. The CDR3 spells CASGYRQGSYEQYF. The CDR3 DNA is TGTGCCAGCGGCTACCGACAGGGATCCTACGAGCAGTACTTC.

Regarding this clone: Different DNA sequences within this sample yield the same CDR3. The CDR3 here is CASSLGAVNTEAFF. The CDR3 DNA is TGTGCCAGCAGCTTAGGGGCGGTGAACACTGAAGCTTTCTTT. V is TRBV7-9 and J is TRBJ1-1; D uncertain. Germline loops: CDR1 SEHNR, CDR2 FQNEAQ (reference sequence). The CDR3 is made up of 14 amino acids. V gave up 1 base and J gave up 0 bases, with 6 bases separating them.

CDR3 loop: CASSVSGGEVGQFF. The DNA for the CDR3 is TGTGCCAGCAGCGTTAGCGGGGGGGAGGTTGGGCAGTTCTTC. This chain joins TRBV9 and TRBJ2-1; 11 nucleotides agree with TRBD2. After removal of 2 bases from V and 12 bases from J, the junction contained 7 bases not matched to a gene. Germline CDR1 SGDLS, CDR2 YYNGEE. The length of the CDR3 is 14 residues. Using reference TRBV9 and TRBJ2-1 for the parts outside the CDR3, the full variable domain is DSGVTQTPKHLITATGQRVTLRCSPRSGDLSVYWYQQSLDQGLQFLIQYYNGEERAKGNILERFSAQQFPDLHSELNLSSLELGDSALYFCASSVSGGEVGQFFGPGTRLTVL.

In its sample, this clone was seen once. This chain links TRBV7-2 with TRBJ2-1; the match to TRBD2 covers 12 bases. Germline CDR1 and CDR2: SGHTA and FQGNSA. J was trimmed by 8 bases and V by 5 bases; bases with no gene match: 10. CDR3 length: 16 residues. The CDR3 DNA reads as TGTGCCAGCAGCATATCTAGCGGGGGGGCTTCCTATGAGCAGTTCTTC. It codes for CASSISSGGASYEQFF.

The chain employs TRBV6-2 or TRBV6-3 and TRBJ2-1; the D gene is possibly TRBD1 (6 bases). Germline V gene data show CDR1 as MNHEY and CDR2 as SVGEGT. This CDR3 has 15 residues. V lost 6 bases, J lost 1 base, and 13 bases lay in between. The CDR3 loop reads CASSLQGVSYNEQFF. DNA for the CDR3: TGTGCCAGCAGCTTACAGGGTGTTTCCTACAATGAGCAGTTCTTC.

This chain connects TRBV6-2 or TRBV6-3 to TRBJ1-2, with D uncertain. The CDR3 consists of 13 residues. V gave up 2 bases and J gave up 5 bases, with 9 bases separating them. CDR1 and CDR2 (germline): MNHEY, SVGEGT. The CDR3 spells CASSYPAIYGYTF. DNA of the CDR3: TGTGCCAGCAGTTACCCTGCAATTTATGGCTACACCTTC.

This chain links TRBV5-5 with TRBJ1-1; TRBD1 aligns across 8 bases. V dropped 4 bases and J dropped 7; count of bases not matched to a gene: 6. Germline V gives CDR1 SGHKS, CDR2 YYEKEE (reference sequence). This CDR3 contains 13 residues. The CDR3 DNA follows: TGTGCCAGCAGCCCAGGACAGGGCTATGAAGCTTTCTTT. Its translation is CASSPGQGYEAFF.